These 15 T cell receptor beta chains were all obtained from the same sample, sequenced in a study of regulatory dendritic cells for organ transplantation (dated 2017 in TCRdb). The method was the immunoSEQ multiplex PCR assay. The source is immuneACCESS, and TCRdb retained only in-frame sequences with V and J called. Part of the clones is not carried over; for the studies checked, unresolved V genes explain less than half of this, and the remainder is unexplained. Within this sample are about 5,400 clones, with approximately 72% of them counted one time only. The top ten constitute 15% to 20% of the sample. Sorted T cell subsets were CFSE-labeled and co-cultured for around 5 days with allogeneic regulatory or mature dendritic cells at a 1:10 DC:T ratio. These receptors have no known antigen. The sequenced sample was memory CD8+ T cells from blood cultured with regulatory dendritic cells. The cell subset or site label for this specimen denotes: CD45RO+ memory T cells. The receptors shown here come from a human donor in good health.

CDR3 protein: CASSGDRATDTQYF. CDR3 bases: TGTGCCAGCAGTGGGGACAGAGCCACAGATACGCAGTATTTT. The chain uses TRBV28 and TRBJ2-3; 7 bases are shared with TRBD1. Germline CDR1 is MDHEN and CDR2 is SYDVKM. V shed 5 bases and J 2 bases; nucleotides not matched to a gene: 4. The CDR3 is 14 amino acids.

The rearrangement uses TRBV9 and TRBJ1-6; D might be TRBD1 (5 bases). V was clipped by 3 bases and J by 4 bases, with 8 bases between them. In germline, CDR1 is SGDLS, CDR2 YYNGEE. The CDR3 extends over 14 amino acids. The CDR3 here is CASSGGGYNSPLHF. DNA for the CDR3: TGTGCCAGCAGCGGTGGGGGTTATAATTCACCCCTCCACTTT.

The chain couples TRBV13 to TRBJ2-7; D remains ambiguous. The V end was cut by 5 bases, the J end by 4 bases, with 12 bases between. CDR3 length: 13 amino acids. The germline V gene encodes CDR1 PRHDT and CDR2 FYEKMQ (reference sequence). For the CDR3, the DNA is TGTGCCAGCAGCCTTACCATATCGTACGAGCAGTACTTC. This gives the protein CASSLTISYEQYF.

V gene TRBV5-8 combines with J gene TRBJ2-2; no clear D gene. CDR3 length: 16 residues. Trimming shortened V by 7 bases and J by 1 base, and 17 bases separated the two germline ends. The germline gives CDR1 SGHTS, CDR2 YDEGEE. As DNA, the CDR3 is TGTGCCAGCCCCCCACAAGGACGCTGGAACACCGGGGAGCTGTTTTTT. Amino acid sequence: CASPPQGRWNTGELFF.

The gene calls are TRBV18 and TRBJ2-2; 8 bases fit TRBD1. The CDR3 spans 15 residues. J gave up 7 bases and V 4 bases, and 8 bases lay outside the gene matches. Germline V lookup: CDR1 KGHSH, CDR2 LQKENI. This chain's CDR3 is CASSREGQEYGELFF. The CDR3 bases are TGTGCCAGCTCACGCGAGGGACAGGAGTACGGGGAGCTGTTTTTT. The complete variable domain, with remaining parts taken from reference TRBV18 and TRBJ2-2, reads NAGVMQNPRHLVRRRGQEARLRCSPMKGHSHVYWYRQLPEEGLKFMVYLQKENIIDESGMPKERFSAEFPKEGPSILRIQQVVRGDSAAYFCASSREGQEYGELFFGEGSRLTVL.

This clone was seen a few times. CDR3 amino acids: CASTWDGLGYGYTF. The CDR3 nucleotides read TGTGCCAGCACCTGGGACGGTCTCGGCTATGGCTACACCTTC. This chain joins TRBV19 and TRBJ1-2; the D gene is possibly TRBD1 (5 bases). The germline V and J ends were trimmed by 9 bases and 4 bases, with 18 bases remaining between them. This CDR3 is 14 amino acids long. CDR1 LNHDA and CDR2 SQIVND come from the germline V gene (reference sequence).

The rearrangement links TRBV7-6 to TRBJ2-1; TRBD2 matches 8 bases. CDR3 length: 15 amino acids. Per the germline V gene, CDR1 is SGHVS and CDR2 is FNYEAQ. The J segment lost 5 bases and the V segment lost 6 bases, leaving 9 bases of the junction unmatched. Here the CDR3 reads CASSLLAGLNNEQFF. CDR3 in DNA: TGTGCCAGCAGTCTTCTAGCGGGCTTGAACAATGAGCAGTTCTTC. The full variable domain, rest sourced from reference TRBV7-6 and TRBJ2-1, is GAGVSQSPRYKVTKRGQDVALRCDPISGHVSLYWYRQALGQGPEFLTYFNYEAQQDKSGLPNDRFSAERPEGSISTLTIQRTEQRDSAMYRCASSLLAGLNNEQFFGPGTRLTVL.

This clone is termed medium-sized. J is TRBJ1-1 and V is TRBV6-5; D remains ambiguous. The CDR3 loop spans 13 amino acids. Germline V gene sequence: CDR1 MNHEY, CDR2 SVGAGI. The ends were cut back, 0 bases at V and 2 bases at J, with 4 bases in the middle. In DNA form, the CDR3 reads TGTGCCAGCAGTTACTCGGTCAACACTGAAGCTTTCTTT. Amino acid sequence: CASSYSVNTEAFF.

This clone appeared a single time. The gene calls are TRBV7-8 and TRBJ1-2, with D uncertain. The CDR3 contains 15 residues. The germline gives CDR1 SGHVS, CDR2 FQNEAQ. Trimming took off 1 base at V and 3 bases at J, with 12 bases between the two ends. CDR3 protein: CASSLGPSPHYGYTF. Here the CDR3 DNA reads TGTGCCAGCAGCTTAGGCCCCTCCCCGCACTATGGCTACACCTTC. Full variable domain (outside the CDR3, taken from reference TRBV7-8 and TRBJ1-2): GAGVSQSPRYKVAKRGQDVALRCDPISGHVSLFWYQQALGQGPEFLTYFQNEAQLDKSGLPSDRFFAERPEGSVSTLKIQRTQQEDSAVYLCASSLGPSPHYGYTFGSGTRLTVV.

The sample holds a few counts of this clone. This chain connects TRBV4-1 to TRBJ1-1; 7 bases fit TRBD1. The length of the CDR3 is 14 residues. In germline, CDR1 is MGHRA, CDR2 YSYEKL. Trimming cost V 0 bases and J 4 bases; bases outside gene matches: 2. CDR3: CASSQDHRGTEAFF. CDR3 nucleotide sequence: TGCGCCAGCAGCCAAGATCACAGGGGCACTGAAGCTTTCTTT.

The CDR3 DNA follows: TGTGCCAGCAGACCTGCGGTCCATGAGCAGTTCTTC. As protein: CASRPAVHEQFF. The chain uses TRBV7-9 and TRBJ2-1; the D is unclear. Looked up from germline, CDR1 is SEHNR and CDR2 is FQNEAQ (reference sequence). Trimming took 6 bases from V and 8 from J, leaving 11 bases between them. The CDR3 contains 12 residues.

The rearrangement uses TRBV9 and TRBJ1-2, with 7 bases matching TRBD1. V was pared by 5 bases and J by 5 bases, with 6 bases of the junction left unmatched. The germline CDR1 and CDR2 sequences are SGDLS and YYNGEE. The CDR3 spans 13 residues. The CDR3 loop reads CASRRGQGYGYTF. DNA of the CDR3: TGTGCCAGCAGGAGGGGGCAGGGTTATGGCTACACCTTC.

This chain joins TRBV14 and TRBJ2-7, with 8 bases lining up with TRBD2. Germline V gene sequence: CDR1 SGHDN, CDR2 FVKESK. The CDR3 sequence is 15 residues long. Trimming cost V 0 bases and J 2 bases; bases outside gene matches: 3. The CDR3 reads CASSQDGGRTYEQYF. The DNA of the CDR3 is TGTGCCAGCAGCCAAGATGGCGGGAGGACCTACGAGCAGTACTTC.

This clone has just a few counts. The V and J genes are TRBV30 and TRBJ1-5; a weak D match, TRBD1 (5 bases). The germline CDR1 and CDR2 sequences are GTSNPN and SVGIG (reference sequence). The germline V and J ends were trimmed by 1 base and 2 bases, with 15 bases remaining between them. There are 16 residues in the CDR3. The CDR3 nucleotides read TGTGCCTGGAGTGACCCCCCAGGGAATGGCAATCAGCCCCAGCATTTT. Translated, it gives CAWSDPPGNGNQPQHF.

J is TRBJ2-6 and V is TRBV6-5; D is unresolved. CDR3 length: 16 amino acids. Germline V gives CDR1 MNHEY, CDR2 SVGAGI. V was cut by 4 bases and J by 0 bases, with 10 bases left in between. CDR3 DNA sequence: TGTGCCAGCAGTTCCGAGGCCGCCTCTGGGGCCAACGTCCTGACTTTC. Amino acid sequence: CASSSEAASGANVLTF.